Sequencing of this T cell receptor beta chain was carried out in a study of tumor and adjacent non-tumor tissue in lung cancer. In the study overall: On average, productive TCRbeta reads reached some 4.2 million per sample. General study points: Normal lung showed higher cumulative top 100 clone frequency than tumor.

The template was RNA from unsorted bulk tissue. The normal lung tissue was taken more than 3 cm from the tumor edge. TCRbeta libraries were built with three rounds of nested PCR, modified from ARM-PCR. TCRdb passed the multiplex PCR reads through MiXCR, listing each CDR3 protein once. This table holds around 74,000 distinct CDR3 sequences, 65% to 75% found once. This clonotype was recorded many times. As yet, its antigen is unknown. The ends lost 6 bases at V and 2 bases at J; junction bases unmatched: 8. The CDR3 consists of 15 residues. Germline loops: CDR1 MNHEY, CDR2 SVGAGI. The specimen sequenced was distant non-tumor lung tissue. V is TRBV6-5 and J is TRBJ2-3; 7 bases line up with TRBD1. The TCR was taken from a woman aged 50 to 60 with non-small cell lung cancer. The CDR3 protein is CASSRTGRDTDTQYF. CDR3 sequence (DNA): TGTGCCAGCAGCCGGACAGGAAGGGACACAGATACGCAGTATTTT.